One sample yielded the 27 T cell receptor beta chains listed below, sequenced in a study of blood T cell repertoires in COVID-19. The data were produced by immunoSEQ multiplex PCR, yet TCRdb's version contains in-frame clones alone and is incomplete. The repertoire consists of about 150,000 clones, with approximately 85% occurring once and the leading ten covering 8%. The sample taken for sequencing was peripheral blood. The source of these receptors is a woman aged 55-69 years with COVID-19, enrolled during active disease.

The chain has TRBV19 and TRBJ1-2; tentative D call: TRBD1 (6 bases). This CDR3 is 13 amino acids long. The germline CDR1 and CDR2 sequences are LNHDA and SQIVND (reference sequence). Between the trimmed V and J ends, which lost 6 bases and 4 bases, there was a span of 12 bases. CDR3 nucleotide sequence: TGTGCCAGTAGGCGCGGACAGACCTATGGCTACACCTTC. Its protein is CASRRGQTYGYTF.

V gene TRBV7-3 combines with J gene TRBJ2-2, with TRBD2 as a possible D gene (5 bases). Trimming cost V 2 bases and J 8 bases, with 12 bases left between them. Germline-derived CDR1 and CDR2 are SGHTA and FQGTGA. This CDR3 spans 14 amino acids. The CDR3 is CASSLLLGVGELFF. Here the CDR3 DNA reads TGTGCCAGCAGCTTACTTCTGGGAGTTGGGGAGCTGTTTTTT. Combining the CDR3 with reference TRBV7-3 and TRBJ2-2 gives the whole variable domain GAGVSQTPSNKVTEKGKYVELRCDPISGHTALYWYRQSLGQGPEFLIYFQGTGAADDSGLPNDRFFAVRPEGSVSTLKIQRTERGDSAVYLCASSLLLGVGELFFGEGSRLTVL.

This clone was observed a few times. This chain uses TRBV3-1 (or the pseudogene TRBV3-2) with TRBJ1-4, with TRBD1 identical over 8 bases. The CDR3 is 14 amino acids. Germline V gene sequence: CDR1 LGHDT, CDR2 YNNKEL (reference sequence). After removal of 4 bases from V and 8 bases from J, the junction contained 6 bases not matched to a gene. CDR3 DNA sequence: TGTGCCAGCAGCCCGGACAGGGCGCAAGAAAAACTGTTTTTT. Its translation is CASSPDRAQEKLFF.

CDR3 region: CASSGEGLAGSTDTQYF. CDR3 bases: TGTGCCAGCAGTGGGGAAGGACTAGCGGGGTCCACAGATACGCAGTATTTT. The rearrangement links TRBV2 to TRBJ2-3; 12 nucleotides match TRBD2. V lost 4 bases, J lost 2 bases, and 7 bases stayed unmatched. CDR1 is SNHLY and CDR2 is FYNNEI in the germline V gene. CDR3 size: 17 residues.

The chain combines TRBV19 with TRBJ2-2; D ambiguous. There are 14 residues in the CDR3. Germline V lookup: CDR1 LNHDA, CDR2 SQIVND (reference sequence). V lost 5 bases and J 6 bases, leaving 13 bases between the germline ends. CDR3 loop: CASSANPRAGELFF. CDR3 nucleotide sequence: TGTGCCAGTAGTGCCAATCCTCGCGCCGGGGAGCTGTTTTTT.

V and J are TRBV27 and TRBJ1-5, with 10 bases matching TRBD1. V lost 6 bases, J lost 1 base, and 3 bases stayed unmatched. CDR1 is MNHEY, CDR2 SMNVEV, per germline (reference sequence). This CDR3 spans 15 amino acids. CDR3 DNA sequence: TGTGCCAGCAGCACGGGACAGGGGAGCAATCAGCCCCAGCATTTT. It is translated as CASSTGQGSNQPQHF.

This chain connects TRBV3-1 (or the pseudogene TRBV3-2) to TRBJ1-2, with TRBD1 identical over 8 bases. Germline lookup yields CDR1 LGHDT and CDR2 YNNKEL (reference sequence). The CDR3 length is 14 residues. The V segment lost 1 base and the J segment 10 bases; nucleotides outside the gene matches: 8. Here the CDR3 reads CASSQVNTGGIYTF. The CDR3 nucleotides read TGTGCCAGCAGCCAAGTAAATACAGGGGGTATCTACACCTTC.

The CDR3 DNA reads as TGTGCCAGCAGTGACTCGAGAGGGATGAGCGGCTACACCTTC. Its protein is CASSDSRGMSGYTF. The gene calls are TRBV6-4 and TRBJ1-2; D call uncertain. Trimming cost V 0 bases and J 8 bases, with 13 bases left between them. CDR3 length equals 14 residues. The germline gives CDR1 MRHNA, CDR2 SNTAGT.

This clone occurred once. This chain connects TRBV6-5 to TRBJ1-2; weak D call: TRBD1 (6 bases). V was trimmed by 6 bases and J by 4 bases, leaving 9 bases between them. Germline V gives CDR1 MNHEY, CDR2 SVGAGI. This CDR3 spans 12 amino acids. The DNA for the CDR3 is TGTGCCAGCAGCCCAGGGGTCTATGGCTACACCTTC. This codes for CASSPGVYGYTF.

The genes are TRBV5-5 and TRBJ1-2; no firm D call. The germline gives CDR1 SGHKS, CDR2 YYEKEE (reference sequence). This CDR3 comprises 14 residues. Trimming removed 4 bases at V and 1 base at J, with 11 bases between. The CDR3 loop reads CASSPERVNYGYTF. The CDR3 DNA reads TGTGCCAGCAGCCCCGAACGGGTTAACTATGGCTACACCTTC.

This chain joins TRBV19 and TRBJ2-3; 8 bases line up with TRBD2. The trim removed 5 bases at V and 4 bases at J, leaving 14 bases unmatched. Germline V lookup: CDR1 LNHDA, CDR2 SQIVND (reference sequence). This CDR3 spans 17 amino acids. This CDR3 is CASSPLEEAGVADTQYF. CDR3 DNA: TGTGCCAGTAGTCCCCTGGAGGAAGCGGGGGTAGCAGATACGCAGTATTTT. Based on the CDR3 plus reference TRBV19 and TRBJ2-3, the full variable domain is DGGITQSPKYLFRKEGQNVTLSCEQNLNHDAMYWYRQDPGQGLRLIYYSQIVNDFQKGDIAEGYSVSREKKESFPLTVTSAQKNPTAFYLCASSPLEEAGVADTQYFGPGTRLTVL.

The chain recombines TRBV29-1 with TRBJ2-7; D possibly corresponds to TRBD2 (5 bases). Germline V gene sequence: CDR1 SQVTM, CDR2 ANQGSEA. This CDR3 comprises 16 residues. Trimming shortened V by 0 bases and J by 0 bases, and 15 bases separated the two germline ends. CDR3 nucleotide sequence: TGCAGCGTTGAAGATCGTGGCGGAGGTAGCTCCTACGAGCAGTACTTC. Encoded protein: CSVEDRGGGSSYEQYF.

This clone has a single count. The chain links TRBV5-1 to TRBJ1-4; 7 positions match TRBD1. J was trimmed by 7 bases and V by 0 bases; bases with no gene match: 6. Germline V gene sequence: CDR1 SGHRS, CDR2 YFSETQ. The CDR3 is made up of 15 amino acids. CDR3: CASSLGDSLGEKLFF. In DNA, the CDR3 is TGCGCCAGCAGCTTGGGGGACAGTTTAGGTGAAAAACTGTTTTTT.

This chain links TRBV7-9 with TRBJ1-4, with 9 positions matching TRBD1. With 8 bases clipped from V and 4 bases from J, the junction kept 8 bases outside the gene matches. This CDR3 spans 15 amino acids. The V gene's germline CDR1 is SEHNR and CDR2 FQNEAQ (reference sequence). CDR3 region: CASGTTGGFNEKLFF. The CDR3 DNA follows: TGTGCCAGCGGAACCACAGGGGGCTTTAATGAAAAACTGTTTTTT.

This clone was seen a handful of times. The chain employs TRBV6-5 and TRBJ2-2; the D gene is possibly TRBD1 (6 bases). The CDR3 contains 15 residues. Germline lookup yields CDR1 MNHEY and CDR2 SVGAGI. The ends were cut back, 1 base at V and 3 bases at J, with 9 bases in the middle. In DNA, the CDR3 is TGTGCCAGCAGTTACTGGCCAGGGGACACCGGGGAGCTGTTTTTT. Its translation is CASSYWPGDTGELFF.

The chain joins TRBV30 to TRBJ1-5, with D maybe TRBD1 (5 bases). Germline V gives CDR1 GTSNPN, CDR2 SVGIG (reference sequence). The CDR3 has 13 residues. V was trimmed by 3 bases and J by 2 bases, leaving 8 bases between them. This chain's CDR3 is CAWRKGGNQPQHF. CDR3 nucleotides: TGTGCCTGGAGAAAAGGGGGCAATCAGCCCCAGCATTTT.

The chain links TRBV4-1 to TRBJ1-1; D gene uncertain. Germline V lookup: CDR1 MGHRA, CDR2 YSYEKL. V lost 0 bases and J lost 1, with 3 bases in between. The CDR3 extends over 13 amino acids. CDR3 region: CASSQDRNTEAFF. CDR3 nucleotides: TGCGCCAGCAGCCAAGACAGGAACACTGAAGCTTTCTTT.

The chain is built from TRBV2 and TRBJ2-2; 8 bases match TRBD1. This CDR3 is 13 amino acids long. J was trimmed by 3 bases and V by 9 bases; bases with no gene match: 3. Per the germline V gene, CDR1 is SNHLY and CDR2 is FYNNEI. The DNA of the CDR3 is TGTGCCAGGCAGGGGGCGTACACCGGGGAGCTGTTTTTT. Its translation is CARQGAYTGELFF. Filled out from reference TRBV2 and TRBJ2-2, the complete variable domain reads EPEVTQTPSHQVTQMGQEVILRCVPISNHLYFYWYRQILGQKVEFLVSFYNNEISEKSEIFDDQFSVERPDGSNFTLKIRSTKLEDSAMYFCARQGAYTGELFFGEGSRLTVL.

The rearrangement uses TRBV7-9 and TRBJ1-2; 9 nucleotides align to TRBD1. Germline assignment: CDR1 SEHNR and CDR2 FQNEAQ (reference sequence). The CDR3 sequence is 15 residues long. The J segment lost 2 bases and the V segment lost 6 bases, leaving 7 bases of the junction unmatched. CDR3 sequence reads: CASRADRGANYGYTF. DNA of the CDR3: TGTGCCAGCAGAGCGGACAGGGGTGCAAACTATGGCTACACCTTC.

The rearrangement joins TRBV7-9 to TRBJ1-2, with D perhaps matching TRBD1 (5 bases). CDR1 SEHNR and CDR2 FQNEAQ come from the germline V gene (reference sequence). CDR3 length: 14 residues. V shed 8 bases and J shed 4 bases, with 17 bases lying between them. In DNA form, the CDR3 reads TGTGCCAGCTCCCTGACTAGGGGAAGCTATGGCTACACCTTC. Translated: CASSLTRGSYGYTF. The whole variable domain, remainder taken from reference TRBV7-9 and TRBJ1-2, is DTGVSQNPRHKITKRGQNVTFRCDPISEHNRLYWYRQTLGQGPEFLTYFQNEAQLEKSRLLSDRFSAERPKGSFSTLEIQRTEQGDSAMYLCASSLTRGSYGYTFGSGTRLTVV.

The gene calls are TRBV27 and TRBJ2-7; 8 bases match TRBD1. J gave up 3 bases and V 6 bases, and 13 bases lay outside the gene matches. The CDR3 consists of 16 residues. The germline CDR1 and CDR2 sequences are MNHEY and SMNVEV (reference sequence). This CDR3 is CASSPTSGGRGYEQYF. In DNA, the CDR3 is TGTGCCAGCAGCCCGACGTCAGGGGGCAGGGGCTACGAGCAGTACTTC.

The CDR3 DNA is TGCGCCAGCAGCTTCACAGGGGGCGCCTCTGGAAACACCATATATTTT. Its protein is CASSFTGGASGNTIYF. This sequence joins TRBV5-1 and TRBJ1-3; 9 positions match TRBD1. The CDR3 has 16 residues. Per the germline V gene, CDR1 is SGHRS and CDR2 is YFSETQ. V was pared by 2 bases and J by 0 bases, with 3 bases of the junction left unmatched.

The chain has TRBV9 and TRBJ1-4; TRBD1 aligns across 7 bases. Germline V gives CDR1 SGDLS, CDR2 YYNGEE. The CDR3 has 15 residues. V dropped 2 bases and J dropped 2; count of bases not matched to a gene: 3. CDR3 in amino acids: CASSVRDSTNEKLFF. The CDR3 DNA reads TGTGCCAGCAGCGTCCGGGACAGCACTAATGAAAAACTGTTTTTT.

This chain connects TRBV4-2 to TRBJ2-6; 9 bases fit TRBD1. The CDR3 loop spans 19 amino acids. V dropped 0 bases and J dropped 0; count of bases not matched to a gene: 6. Germline lookup yields CDR1 LGHNA and CDR2 YNFKEQ. The DNA of the CDR3 is TGTGCCAGCAGCCAAGATCTGGGACAGGGATTCTCTGGGGCCAACGTCCTGACTTTC. This sequence encodes CASSQDLGQGFSGANVLTF.

This clone was detected only once. The V gene is TRBV5-4, the J gene TRBJ1-1, with 7 bases identical to TRBD1. The CDR3 length is 14 residues. Germline CDR1 reads SGHNT; CDR2 reads YYREEE (reference sequence). V gave up 2 bases and J gave up 6 bases; unmatched junction bases: 7. CDR3 DNA: TGTGCCAGCAGCTTCCGGGACAGATCCCCTGAAGCTTTCTTT. Translated: CASSFRDRSPEAFF.

This clone was detected only a few times. The chain carries TRBV3-1 (or the pseudogene TRBV3-2) and TRBJ1-2; D may be TRBD1 (5 bases). This CDR3 is 12 amino acids long. The ends were cut back, 0 bases at V and 8 bases at J, with 7 bases in the middle. Germline V gene lookup returns CDR1 LGHDT and CDR2 YNNKEL (reference sequence). CDR3 nucleotides: TGTGCCAGCAGCCAAGACAGGGTCGGCTACACCTTC. It codes for CASSQDRVGYTF.

The chain joins TRBV24-1 to TRBJ1-6, with a weak D call TRBD1 (6 bases). The CDR3 totals 14 residues. Germline V gene sequence: CDR1 KGHDR, CDR2 SFDVKD. The V end was cut by 4 bases, the J end by 7 bases, with 10 bases between. The CDR3 spells CATSEQGGNSPLHF. In DNA form, the CDR3 reads TGTGCCACCAGTGAACAGGGCGGGAATTCACCCCTCCACTTT.